These 12 T cell receptor beta chains were sequenced from one sample in a study of T-cell memory formation after mild COVID-19. MiXCR, applied by TCRdb to the 5' RACE reads, yields one record per CDR3 protein. Counted here are 120,000 to 150,000 distinct CDR3 sequences, around 14% occurring once; the ten biggest clones make up about 30%. Sequencing was done on a sample of PBMCs or a T cell subset sorted from them (not recorded which). All receptors derive from an adult woman who had mild COVID-19 (a few samples of this study predate the infection). Cell type and time point are not known.

The gene calls are TRBV10-3 and TRBJ2-5; TRBD2 agrees at 12 bases. The V gene end was trimmed by 10 bases and the J gene end by 4 bases; junction bases not matched to a gene: 1. CDR1 and CDR2 from the germline V gene are ENHRY and SYGVKD. CDR3 length equals 12 residues. The CDR3: CATLAGGETQYF. For the CDR3, the DNA is TGTGCCACACTAGCGGGAGGAGAGACCCAGTACTTC.

The chain uses TRBV7-2 and TRBJ1-1, with TRBD1 matching over 9 bases. V gave up 4 bases and J gave up 3 bases; unmatched junction bases: 6. CDR3 length: 15 amino acids. Germline V lookup: CDR1 SGHTA, CDR2 FQGNSA. Here the CDR3 reads CASSSEQGAYTEAFF. The DNA of the CDR3 is TGTGCCAGCAGCTCAGAACAGGGGGCCTACACTGAAGCTTTCTTT.

V gene TRBV4-3 combines with J gene TRBJ2-3; D is perhaps TRBD2 (6 bases). With 0 bases removed from V and 2 bases from J, the gap between germline ends came to 12 bases. Per germline, CDR1 LGHNA and CDR2 YSLEER. This CDR3 contains 16 residues. The chain's CDR3 is CASSQDNSGFTDTQYF. The CDR3 region has the DNA TGCGCCAGCAGCCAAGATAATAGCGGCTTCACAGATACGCAGTATTTT.

The chain recombines TRBV11-2 with TRBJ2-1; possibly TRBD1 for D (6 bases). The CDR3 length is 16 residues. Germline assignment: CDR1 SGHAT and CDR2 FQNNGV. V was clipped by 8 bases and J by 0 bases, with 17 bases between them. In DNA, the CDR3 is TGTGCCAGCCGCGGTTTGGGGACACGCTCCTACAATGAGCAGTTCTTC. Translated, it gives CASRGLGTRSYNEQFF.

This clonotype appeared many times. The V call is TRBV4-3, the J call TRBJ2-2; 8 bases align to TRBD2. Germline CDR1 LGHNA, CDR2 YSLEER. V lost 1 base and J lost 0; bases outside the gene matches: 7. The CDR3 covers 18 residues. The CDR3 DNA reads as TGCGCCAGCAGCCAAGTCATGGAACTAGCGGCGAACACCGGGGAGCTGTTTTTT. Protein product: CASSQVMELAANTGELFF.

This rearrangement joins TRBV4-2 to TRBJ2-2; D is possibly TRBD1 (6 bases). The germline CDR1 and CDR2 sequences are LGHNA and YNFKEQ. The CDR3 runs to 16 residues. Deletions cut 0 bases from V and 5 bases from J, with 13 bases between. The CDR3 loop is CASSQDLTGPTGELFF. The CDR3 nucleotides are TGTGCCAGCAGCCAAGACCTGACAGGACCTACCGGGGAGCTGTTTTTT.

The chain is built from TRBV27 and TRBJ2-7, with D possibly matching TRBD1 (5 bases). The CDR3 covers 13 residues. Germline V gene lookup returns CDR1 MNHEY and CDR2 SMNVEV (reference sequence). V was clipped by 9 bases and J by 0 bases, with 12 bases between them. The CDR3 sequence: CASGHQSSYEQYF. The CDR3 nucleotides are TGTGCCAGTGGACACCAGAGCTCCTACGAGCAGTACTTC.

This clonotype was picked up a small number of times. The genes are TRBV20-1 and TRBJ2-4; 9 bases agree with TRBD2. The trim removed 0 bases at V and 8 bases at J, leaving 5 bases unmatched. Germline V CDR1 and CDR2: DFQATT, SNEGSKA (reference sequence). The CDR3 runs 14 residues. Here the CDR3 reads CSARDGSGGDIQYF. DNA for the CDR3: TGCAGTGCTAGAGATGGTAGCGGGGGTGACATTCAGTACTTC.

The V call is TRBV6-2 or TRBV6-3, the J call TRBJ2-7; 9 nucleotides agree with TRBD2. Germline CDR1 is MNHEY and CDR2 is SVGEGT. The V gene end was trimmed by 7 bases and the J gene end by 6 bases; junction bases not matched to a gene: 22. The CDR3 covers 18 residues. The CDR3 DNA sequence: TGTGCCAGCACCTCTGCTCGGACTAGCGTGCGTCCGCCTGGCGAGCAGTACTTC. Protein product: CASTSARTSVRPPGEQYF.

This clonotype was picked up a small number of times. V usage is TRBV19 and J usage is TRBJ2-7; 9 positions match TRBD2. V shed 6 bases and J 4 bases; nucleotides not matched to a gene: 13. Per germline, CDR1 LNHDA and CDR2 SQIVND (reference sequence). The CDR3 extends over 16 amino acids. CDR3 sequence (DNA): TGTGCCAGTAGAAACGTCCGCGGGAGGGCAGATTACGAGCAGTACTTC. It yields the protein CASRNVRGRADYEQYF.

The rearrangement uses TRBV19 and TRBJ1-4; 10 bases line up with TRBD1. V was pared by 4 bases and J by 6 bases, with 2 bases of the junction left unmatched. The CDR3 is 14 residues long. CDR1 LNHDA and CDR2 SQIVND come from the germline V gene (reference sequence). Here the CDR3 reads CASSKTGGDEKLFF. CDR3 bases: TGTGCCAGTAGTAAGACAGGGGGCGATGAAAAACTGTTTTTT.

This clonotype occurred a few times. The chain joins TRBV4-2 to TRBJ1-1; perhaps TRBD1 as D (6 bases). The CDR3 extends over 13 amino acids. V was pared by 1 base and J by 5 bases, with 8 bases between. In germline, CDR1 is LGHNA, CDR2 YNFKEQ. The CDR3 nucleotides read TGTGCCAGCAGCCAAGTGGGGGCTACTGAAGCTTTCTTT. Its protein product is CASSQVGATEAFF.